The sequence of this TCR beta chain was determined in a study of PD-1 blockade in mismatch repair-deficient tumors. Study summary: Patients had around 11 mismatch repair-deficient cancer types, all previously treated and progressing. Overall study results and limits: After pembrolizumab, tumor-resident clones rose rapidly, then generally contracted before radiologic responses.

PCR or immunohistochemistry showed mismatch repair deficiency in every enrolled patient. The CDR3 is made up of 14 amino acids. The V segment lost 4 bases and the J segment 6 bases; nucleotides outside the gene matches: 6. Germline CDR1 reads SGDLS; CDR2 reads YYNGEE. Assay used: immunoSEQ multiplex PCR; TCRdb lists only in-frame clones, some missing. The repertoire includes around 25,000 clones, about 88% of them detected once, and more than 2.5% sits in the top ten. Points on this clone: Its antigen remains unknown.

This TCR came from an adult with mismatch repair-deficient cancer. The sequencing here drew on PBMCs, taken before pembrolizumab treatment. The rearrangement uses TRBV9 and TRBJ2-7; 11 positions match TRBD2. CDR3 in amino acids: CASSPGLAVLEQYF. The CDR3 DNA reads as TGTGCCAGCAGCCCGGGACTAGCGGTGCTCGAGCAGTACTTC.